This TCR beta chain emerged from a study of T-cell reconstitution after alpha-beta-depleted transplantation in children (dated by TCRdb to about 2016). Regarding the research as a whole: The study quantitatively tracked T-cell immune reconstitution after TCRalphabeta/CD19-depleted allogeneic hematopoietic cell transplantation in children using TCR repertoire profiling.

To note about this clonotype: Its antigen is still unknown. No base quality information exists; no much larger clone differs at one position.

Counted from cysteine to phenylalanine, this CDR3 has 17 amino acids. The only DNA kept is the CDR3, 51 bases in frame from the first base. Unmatched junction bases come to 6, with V trimmed by 3 bases and J by 0 bases. The germline V gene provides CDR1 SGHTA and CDR2 FQGNSA. Library generation was performed with PCR. The data were produced on an Illumina HiSeq 2500. TCR libraries were prepared with molecular barcoding, using unique molecular identifiers to normalize TCRbeta repertoire quantification. TCRdb applied fastp at Q25 and MiXCR to the public reads, then kept only in-frame beta chains. Duplicate CDR3 protein sequences are folded into a single record with the most common DNA and genes. For this sample the table gives 500,000 to 600,000 distinct CDR3 sequences, of which approximately 16% were detected only once. 3% to 3.5% of the sample lies in the top ten.

This TCR derives from a human donor who donated a stem cell graft to a child with acute lymphoblastic leukemia. The chain is assembled from TRBV7-2 and TRBJ1-4, and 8 junctional nucleotides match TRBD1. The material sequenced was PBMCs from the stem cell graft donor, taken from the stem cell graft. The DNA sequence reads TGTGCCAGCAGCTTCGGACAGGGAGGAGCAACTAATGAAAAACTGTTTTTT. It encodes CASSFGQGGATNEKLFF.